The 2 T cell receptor beta chains presented below share a single source sample, sequenced in a study of control samples from healthy donors and cancer patients. Here immunoSEQ multiplex PCR was the method, and the copy in TCRdb shows in-frame clones only, minus some. In total, the table holds approximately 190,000 clones. The specimen sequenced was blood. The origin of the receptors is a woman aged 25 to 39 in good health.

This sequence joins TRBV7-2 and TRBJ1-2, with no clear D. V lost 1 base and J 6 bases, leaving 9 bases between the germline ends. Looked up from germline, CDR1 is SGHTA and CDR2 is FQGNSA. This CDR3 is built from 13 residues. CDR3 in amino acids: CASSLEVLNGYTF. CDR3 DNA sequence: TGTGCCAGCAGCTTAGAAGTCCTCAATGGCTACACCTTC.

The rearrangement joins TRBV11-2 to TRBJ1-2, with D unclear. This CDR3 has 17 amino acids. CDR1 and CDR2 from the germline V gene are SGHAT and FQNNGV. V was shortened by 1 base and J by 0 bases, with 15 bases between the two germline ends. In DNA form, the CDR3 reads TGTGCCAGCAGCTTAGGGGTCCGAGGGCCCGCTAACTATGGCTACACCTTC. Its protein product is CASSLGVRGPANYGYTF.